This TCR beta chain was obtained from a study of technical replicates of blood from several donors. Sequencing used immunoSEQ multiplex PCR; TCRdb keeps in-frame clones, though not all of them. The repertoire holds about 74,000 clones, with roughly four fifths as singletons. This TCR was sampled from a human donor in good health. Some clones in this sample may be carry-over from other donors' samples. Material for sequencing was PBMCs.

The CDR3 loop reads CAISEKVSGYSYNEQFF. In nucleotides, the CDR3 is TGTGCCATCAGTGAGAAGGTTAGCGGGTACTCCTACAATGAGCAGTTCTTC. The gene calls are TRBV10-3 and TRBJ2-1; 7 bases fit TRBD2. The length of the CDR3 is 17 residues. Per germline, CDR1 ENHRY and CDR2 SYGVKD. After removal of 2 bases from V and 0 bases from J, the junction contained 7 bases not matched to a gene.